A selection of T cell receptor beta chains follows, all from one sample in a study of T cell responses to AZD1222 COVID-19 vaccine. The assay was immunoSEQ multiplex PCR, and TCRdb's table has in-frame clones only and misses some. The sample lists over 110,000 clones, around 93% occurring once. Sequenced material: peripheral blood, taken on day 0 of AZD1222 vaccination. The receptor set was obtained from an adult in good health. Both conserved end residues are part of each CDR3. The D gene is left open where the match is weak. Clone size is shown for a subset of rows, as once, few, many or a class of expanded clone.

abundance | j_gene | d_gene | v_gene | CDR3nt | CDR3aa
- | TRBJ1-1 | TRBD1 | TRBV27 | TGTGCCAGCAGCCTCAAACAGGGGGCTTACACTGAAGCTTTCTTT | CASSLKQGAYTEAFF
- | TRBJ2-1 | - | TRBV3-1/TRBV3-2 | TGTGCCAGCAGCCAATGGGAGGTTGACAATGAGCAGTTCTTC | CASSQWEVDNEQFF
- | TRBJ2-2 | TRBD1 | TRBV9 | TGTGCCAGCAGTATAGGGGGCCCCGGGGAGCTGTTTTTT | CASSIGGPGELFF
- | TRBJ2-1 | - | TRBV4-3 | TGCGCCAGCAGCCAAGAGGGGAGCTCCTACAATGAGCAGTTCTTC | CASSQEGSSYNEQFF
- | TRBJ2-5 | - | TRBV5-1 | TGCGCCAGCAGCCTCGTAGAGGTTACCACCCGAGAGACCCAGTACTTC | CASSLVEVTTRETQYF
once | TRBJ1-2 | - | TRBV30 | TGTGCCTCCCTCCGGATAGACTATGGCTACACCTTC | CASLRIDYGYTF
- | TRBJ1-1 | TRBD1 | TRBV7-9 | TGTGCCAGCAATATTGGACAGGGGATAGCGGACACTGAAGCTTTCTTT | CASNIGQGIADTEAFF
- | TRBJ2-7 | - | TRBV15 | TGTGCCACCAGCAGAGGGACGGGCTCCTACGAGCAGTACTTC | CATSRGTGSYEQYF
- | TRBJ2-2 | TRBD1 | TRBV5-1 | TGCGCCAGCAGCCCTGGGACAGGGGGCGCTTACGGGGAGCTGTTTTTT | CASSPGTGGAYGELFF
- | TRBJ2-4 | TRBD1 | TRBV7-2 | TGTGCCAGCAGCCTCGGACAGGTCAAAAACATTCAGTACTTC | CASSLGQVKNIQYF
- | TRBJ2-1 | - | TRBV6-5 | TGTGCCAGCAGTTACCCTCGTGGAGGGGTCAATGAGCAGTTCTTC | CASSYPRGGVNEQFF
- | TRBJ1-2 | - | TRBV11-3 | TGTGCCAGCAGCGGAAGAGGGGGCTATGGCTACACCTTC | CASSGRGGYGYTF
- | TRBJ2-7 | - | TRBV15 | TGTGCCACCAGCAGACAAAGGAAGGGAACCTACGAGCAGTACTTC | CATSRQRKGTYEQYF
- | TRBJ1-1 | - | TRBV2 | TGTGCCAGCAGTGGATCAGGGTGGGACACTGAAGCTTTCTTT | CASSGSGWDTEAFF
- | TRBJ2-5 | - | TRBV29-1 | TGCAGCGTTGGTATCGTGGAGACCCAGTACTTC | CSVGIVETQYF
- | TRBJ1-2 | TRBD1 | TRBV4-3 | TGCGCCAGCAGCCAAGGGGACAGCAGCTATGGCTACACCTTC | CASSQGDSSYGYTF
- | TRBJ2-7 | - | TRBV4-3 | TGCGCCAGCAGCCAAATAGAAGGCCCCACCTACGAGCAGTACTTC | CASSQIEGPTYEQYF
- | TRBJ1-4 | - | TRBV19 | TGTGCCAGTAGTATAGATCGGGATTGGACCGGAGGCCTGTTTTTT | CASSIDRDWTGGLFF
once | TRBJ1-3 | - | TRBV7-2 | TGTGCCAGCAGCTCCCAAACGGTCTCGCAGTACTCTGGAAACACCATATATTTT | CASSSQTVSQYSGNTIYF
- | TRBJ1-6 | - | TRBV6-5 | TGTGCCAGCACCAGGGACTTAGGGATCTCACCCCTCCACTTT | CASTRDLGISPLHF
- | TRBJ1-4 | - | TRBV9 | TGTGCCAGCAGCTTCAGCCCCGATGGGGAAAAACTGTTTTTT | CASSFSPDGEKLFF
once | TRBJ2-1 | - | TRBV6-2/TRBV6-3 | TGTGCCAGCAGCAACCCCCTCCGGGCCCCCTACAATGAGCAGTTCTTC | CASSNPLRAPYNEQFF
- | TRBJ2-7 | - | TRBV2 | TGTGCCAGCAGTGACACCCACAGGGTTTCGCCCTACGAGCAGTACTTC | CASSDTHRVSPYEQYF
- | TRBJ2-3 | - | TRBV11-2 | TGTGCCAGCAGCTCGTTTGGCCGGGACCCGAGGGGGAGCACAGATACGCAGTATTTT | CASSSFGRDPRGSTDTQYF
- | TRBJ2-1 | TRBD2 | TRBV4-2 | TGTGCCAGCAGCCAAGGTCGGGGGCTAGCGGGAGACTCCTACAATGAGCAGTTCTTC | CASSQGRGLAGDSYNEQFF
- | TRBJ2-2 | TRBD1 | TRBV2 | TGTGCCAGCAGTGAAGGGTACAGGGGGCCCGGGGAGCTGTTTTTT | CASSEGYRGPGELFF
few | TRBJ2-7 | - | TRBV27 | TGTGCCAGCAGTTTCTTGGGGGGAGGTTACGAGCAGTACTTC | CASSFLGGGYEQYF
- | TRBJ2-7 | TRBD1 | TRBV15 | TGTGCCACCAGCAGAGGCGGGACAGGATATCTCGAGCAGTACTTC | CATSRGGTGYLEQYF
once | TRBJ2-2 | - | TRBV11-3 | TGTGCCAGCAGCTTAGGACACACCGAAAACACCGGGGAGCTGTTTTTT | CASSLGHTENTGELFF
- | TRBJ1-3 | - | TRBV19 | TGTGCCAGTATGCCCAGGACAGCTCTCTCTGGAAACACCATATATTTT | CASMPRTALSGNTIYF
- | TRBJ1-1 | - | TRBV12-5 | TGTGCTAGTGGCACCGGGGGGGGGATGAACACTGAAGCTTTCTTT | CASGTGGGMNTEAFF
few | TRBJ1-1 | - | TRBV6-2/TRBV6-3 | TGTGCCAGCAGTTACGTATCGAACACTGAAGCTTTCTTT | CASSYVSNTEAFF
- | TRBJ2-7 | - | TRBV15 | TGTGCCACCAGCAGAGAAGCAGTCAGCTCCTACGAGCAGTACTTC | CATSREAVSSYEQYF
- | TRBJ2-1 | - | TRBV4-3 | TGCGCCACCCAAACTGCAACGGGGTCCTACAATGAGCAGTTCTTC | CATQTATGSYNEQFF
- | TRBJ1-3 | TRBD1 | TRBV6-5 | TGTGCCAGCAGTCGGACAGGATCAAACACCATATATTTT | CASSRTGSNTIYF
- | TRBJ2-7 | TRBD1 | TRBV5-1 | TGCGCCAGCAGCTGGACAGGGGACTACGAGCAGTACTTC | CASSWTGDYEQYF
- | TRBJ2-2 | - | TRBV7-3 | TGTGCCAGCAGCCTGACATCCACCGGGGAGCTGTTTTTT | CASSLTSTGELFF
- | TRBJ1-2 | - | TRBV19 | TGTGCCAGTAGCAAGGACATGTTGGACTATGGCTACACCTTC | CASSKDMLDYGYTF
- | TRBJ1-2 | TRBD1 | TRBV5-4 | TGTGCCAGCAGCTTGCAGGGGGCCTATGGCTACACCTTC | CASSLQGAYGYTF
- | TRBJ1-6 | TRBD1 | TRBV6-5 | TGTGCCGCTTGGGGGACAGGGACTTCACCCCTCCACTTT | CAAWGTGTSPLHF
- | TRBJ1-2 | - | TRBV12-3/TRBV12-4 | TGTGCCAGCGGGTACAGGAGGGACTATGGCTACACCTTC | CASGYRRDYGYTF
- | TRBJ2-7 | - | TRBV7-2 | TGTGCCAGCAGCTTAGTGGGAGGTTCGGGCGAGCAGTACTTC | CASSLVGGSGEQYF
- | TRBJ1-2 | TRBD1 | TRBV5-4 | TGTGCCAGCAGCACCGGAACGCGACAGGGCAGCTATGGCTACACCTTC | CASSTGTRQGSYGYTF
- | TRBJ2-2 | - | TRBV6-5 | TGTGCCAGCTATAGGGACGGGGAGCTGTTTTTT | CASYRDGELFF
many | TRBJ2-1 | TRBD1 | TRBV19 | TGTGCCAGCCGACAGGGGGTCAATGAGCAGTTCTTC | CASRQGVNEQFF
once | TRBJ1-2 | - | TRBV5-1 | TGCGCCAGCAGCCTGGAGAGGGGGTCCCCCCTGGGCTACACCTTC | CASSLERGSPLGYTF
- | TRBJ1-6 | - | TRBV19 | TGTGCCAGTAGTCCTAGGGGGGCGGGCAGCCGAAATTCACCCCTCCACTTT | CASSPRGAGSRNSPLHF